This paragraph covers one T cell receptor beta chain sequence. Antigen specificity is unknown. Researchers ran the PCR with 60 Vbeta and 13 Jbeta primers. Sequenced by immunoSEQ multiplex PCR; TCRdb stores in-frame clones only, minus some. Altogether approximately 170,000 clones are present, around 68% being singletons, with the ten largest covering about 1.3%. The entry originates in a study of cytomegalovirus exposure and HLA in healthy donors. Study-wide points: The majority of CMV-associated TCR beta chains were reported as apparently HLA-restricted in a later analysis.

From germline, CDR1 is MNHEY and CDR2 SMNVEV (reference sequence). The CDR3 consists of 12 residues. V shed 5 bases and J shed 6 bases, with 7 bases lying between them. The chain is built from TRBV27 and TRBJ2-2, with D uncertain. The TCR was taken from a man between 45 and 60 years old in good health and CMV-seronegative. The sample was PBMCs. The CDR3 sequence is CASSLAAGELFF. CDR3 DNA sequence: TGTGCCAGCAGTCTTGCAGCCGGGGAGCTGTTTTTT.